This TCR beta chain is drawn from a study of blood T cell repertoires in COVID-19. Produced via immunoSEQ multiplex PCR; TCRdb's table is partial and in-frame only. There are more than 95,000 clones in the sample; roughly 76% occur only once, and approximately 9% lies in the top ten. V was pared by 4 bases and J by 7 bases, with 11 bases between. The length of the CDR3 is 13 residues. The germline gives CDR1 LNHDA, CDR2 SQIVND (reference sequence). The material sequenced was peripheral blood. This TCR was recovered from a woman in her sixties or seventies with acute or convalescent COVID-19. V and J are TRBV19 and TRBJ1-5, with a possible D match to TRBD1 (5 bases). The CDR3 protein is CASSNTRGQPQHF. Written as DNA, the CDR3 is TGTGCCAGTAGTAATACCCGGGGGCAGCCCCAGCATTTT. The whole variable domain, filled in from reference TRBV19 and TRBJ1-5, reads DGGITQSPKYLFRKEGQNVTLSCEQNLNHDAMYWYRQDPGQGLRLIYYSQIVNDFQKGDIAEGYSVSREKKESFPLTVTSAQKNPTAFYLCASSNTRGQPQHFGDGTRLSIL.